This T cell receptor beta chain comes out of a study of OX40 agonist ivuxolimab in advanced cancers. About the study: Patients were dosed with the agonistic anti-OX40 (CD134) antibody ivuxolimab. Eligibility rules accepted prior anti-PD-1, anti-PD-L1 or anti-CTLA-4 therapy, and under 45% had some.

Libraries were prepared by immunoSEQ multiplex PCR; TCRdb keeps only in-frame clonotypes and omits some of them. This sample has roughly 49,000 clones, with around 80% found just once. Regarding the study as a whole: The study found among the lowest clonal expansion in partial responders at 0.1-3.0 mg/kg. CD4+ and CD8+ T cells in blood underwent clonal expansion by week 6 at 0.1 to 3.0 mg/kg.

In regard to this clone: Its antigen is unidentified.

This specimen consisted of CD4+ or CD8+ T cells sorted from blood, obtained in a trial of the OX40 agonist ivuxolimab. This TCR derives from an adult with an advanced solid tumor such as melanoma, head and neck, liver or kidney cancer.

The CDR3 DNA follows: TGTGCCAGTAGTAGGCCCGGTGGGTCAGGTCCCTACGAGCAGTACTTC. Its protein product is CASSRPGGSGPYEQYF. The chain joins TRBV19 to TRBJ2-7; D not certain. CDR1 and CDR2 from the germline V gene are LNHDA and SQIVND (reference sequence). Trimming left V 4 bases short and J 2 bases short, with 18 bases between. The CDR3 covers 16 residues.